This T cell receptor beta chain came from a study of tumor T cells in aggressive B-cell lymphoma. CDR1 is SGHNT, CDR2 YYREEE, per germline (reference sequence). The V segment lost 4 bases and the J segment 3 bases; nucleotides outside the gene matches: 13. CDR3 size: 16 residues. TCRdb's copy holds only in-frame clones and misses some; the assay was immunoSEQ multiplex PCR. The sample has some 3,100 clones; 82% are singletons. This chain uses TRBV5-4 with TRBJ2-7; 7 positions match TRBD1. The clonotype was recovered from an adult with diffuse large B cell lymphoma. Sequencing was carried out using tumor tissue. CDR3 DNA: TGTGCCAGCAGCCCGCTAAGCATACAGGGGTTCTACGAGCAGTACTTC. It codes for CASSPLSIQGFYEQYF.